This note documents a single T cell receptor (beta chain) sequence. The source of the sample is a study of cytomegalovirus exposure and HLA in healthy donors. The PCR contained 60 Vbeta and 13 Jbeta primers. Here immunoSEQ multiplex PCR was the method, and the copy in TCRdb shows in-frame clones only, minus some. Here the sample table reports 90,000 to 120,000 clones. With V trimmed by 0 bases and J by 3 bases, 4 bases remained unmatched. This CDR3 comprises 15 residues. Germline V gene data show CDR1 as SGHTA and CDR2 as FQGTGA. Sequencing was carried out using PBMCs. The receptor's source is a man in his fifties in good health and CMV-seronegative. J is TRBJ2-5 and V is TRBV7-3; 7 bases are shared with TRBD2. The CDR3 loop is CASSLTGRGEETQYF. DNA for the CDR3: TGTGCCAGCAGCTTAACAGGGAGGGGTGAAGAGACCCAGTACTTC.